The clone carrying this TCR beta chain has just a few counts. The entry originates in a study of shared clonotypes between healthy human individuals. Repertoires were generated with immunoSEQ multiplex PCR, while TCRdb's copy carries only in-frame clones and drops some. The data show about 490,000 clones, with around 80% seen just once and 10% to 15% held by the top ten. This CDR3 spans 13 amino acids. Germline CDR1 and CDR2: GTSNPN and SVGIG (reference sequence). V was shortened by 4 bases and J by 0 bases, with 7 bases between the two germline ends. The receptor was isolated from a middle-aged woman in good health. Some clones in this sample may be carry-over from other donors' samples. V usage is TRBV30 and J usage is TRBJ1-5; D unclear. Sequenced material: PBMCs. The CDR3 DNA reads TGTGCCTGGAAATGTGATAGCAATCAGCCCCAGCATTTT. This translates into CAWKCDSNQPQHF.